This TCR beta chain was documented in a study of neoadjuvant anti-PD-1 for oral cavity cancer (dated by TCRdb to the early 2020s). About the investigation overall: Before undergoing curative-intent surgical resection, most patients got three to four biweekly nivolumab doses at 3 mg/kg. Under RECIST 1.1, patients with complete response, partial response or stable disease were classed as responders, and patients with progression were classed as non-responders. For patients who did not progress, a fourth nivolumab dose was given around day 43, followed by definitive surgical resection on days 50-56. A roughly 32% response rate was observed in the parent correlative cohort, in which more than nine patients were included.

For deep sequencing of PBMC libraries, mostly around 480 ng of input genomic DNA was used, and six replicates were run per sample. The immunoSEQ hsTCRbeta kit was used to prepare TCRbeta libraries according to the manufacturer's instructions. The finished libraries were brought together in one pool at 3 to 3.5 nM, which was then read using an Illumina NovaSeq 6000 S4 flow cell. The study's own analysis went as follows. Raw data preprocessing and quality control were performed with the immunoSEQ Analyzer. The analysis was limited to productive rearrangements, and each clonotype was defined by a unique CDR3 amino acid sequence. Using the R package tcR, the researchers computed the Gini-Simpson index as their estimate of repertoire clonality. Student's t test was used to compare Gini indices, while Pearson correlation assessed associations with tumor size change. In its TCRdb copy, this immuneACCESS table keeps in-frame sequences only and misses some clones. Where compared with another copy, unresolved V genes explain less than half of these, and the others have no known cause. The V and J calls and clone size are taken from that table; D and trimming were inferred from the DNA. The sample profile shows roughly 7,000 clones; just under 75% of them were found once. Around 3% of the sample comes from the top ten.

The sample's time point label is to be understood as: before neoadjuvant nivolumab. None of the patients had received prior systemic or radiation treatment, and all were newly diagnosed with stage II-IVA oral cavity squamous cell carcinoma. The cohort was composed of patients with HPV-negative, locally advanced oral cavity squamous cell carcinoma. No culture maintenance or expansion was done, as the peripheral blood mononuclear cells went straight to analysis. The samples were drawn from a longitudinal correlative study tied to a single-arm phase II trial testing neoadjuvant nivolumab in oral cavity squamous cell carcinoma. Subject-matched pre- and post-treatment PBMCs and tumors from three responders and three non-responders underwent genomic DNA-based TCRbeta sequencing. Peripheral blood mononuclear cells were collected once before nivolumab treatment and again after treatment, at the time of surgery. The Maxwell RSC DNA from Cells kit was used to isolate genomic DNA from PBMCs.

A remark on this clone: Its target antigen remains unknown. No clone much larger than this one lies a single base away; base qualities are absent.

Based on the germline V gene, the CDR1 and CDR2 sequences are MNHEY and SVGAGI. Trimming accounts for 5 bases at V and 3 bases at J, while the number of junction bases matched to no gene is 7. The CDR3 runs 14 residues from the cysteine to the phenylalanine. This entry keeps only the CDR3 DNA: 42 bases, framed from base 1. Broader findings and caveats from the paper: A higher pretreatment blood Treg/Th17 ratio correlated with both higher pretreatment blood TCRbeta clonality and lower post-treatment tumor TCRbeta clonality. TCR analyses included only a few patients per response group, and the authors called for larger cohorts for validation. Within PBMCs, T cell clonality (Gini index) was significantly higher in non-responders than responders after neoadjuvant nivolumab.

The sequenced sample was PBMCs, obtained before nivolumab (anti-PD-1) treatment. This clonotype was obtained from a person between 40 and 79 years old with oral cavity squamous cell carcinoma. The sequence joins TRBV6-5 to TRBJ2-7; 7 central nucleotides agree with TRBD1. CDR3 region: CASSEGQEYYEQYF. The sequenced DNA: TGTGCCAGCAGTGAAGGACAGGAATACTACGAGCAGTACTTC.